The clone carrying this TCR beta chain was seen repeatedly, ten times or more. This sample was taken from a study of T cells in Graves' hyperthyroidism and ophthalmopathy. Amplified TCR beta CDR3 regions derived from RNA transcripts. HTBI primers were the set used in a first-round RT-PCR of the TCR CDR3. TCRdb used MiXCR to reprocess the multiplex PCR reads, holding one entry per CDR3 protein. The table lists 300,000 to 450,000 distinct CDR3 sequences, roughly 14% of them singletons. The V gene's germline CDR1 is KGHDR and CDR2 SFDVKD. This CDR3 comprises 15 residues. J was trimmed by 9 bases and V by 4 bases; bases with no gene match: 13.

Material: blood. The receptor's source is a man aged 30 to 39 with Graves' hyperthyroidism that later progressed to Graves' ophthalmopathy. The gene calls are TRBV24-1 and TRBJ2-7; 8 bases map to TRBD1. In DNA form, the CDR3 reads TGTGCCACCAGTGAAACCGGGACAGGCCCACTGTTGCAGTACTTC. It is translated as CATSETGTGPLLQYF.